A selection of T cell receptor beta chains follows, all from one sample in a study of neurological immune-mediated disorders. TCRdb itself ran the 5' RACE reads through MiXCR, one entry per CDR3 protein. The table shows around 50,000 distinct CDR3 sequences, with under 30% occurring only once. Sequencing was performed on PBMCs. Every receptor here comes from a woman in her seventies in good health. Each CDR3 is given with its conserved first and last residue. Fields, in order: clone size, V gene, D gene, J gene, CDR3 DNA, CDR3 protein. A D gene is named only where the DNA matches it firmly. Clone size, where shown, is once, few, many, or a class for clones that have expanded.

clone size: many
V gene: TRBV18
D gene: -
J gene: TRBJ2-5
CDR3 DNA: TGTGCCAGCTCACCACTGGCAGCCCCGGGAGAGACCCAGTACTTC
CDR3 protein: CASSPLAAPGETQYF

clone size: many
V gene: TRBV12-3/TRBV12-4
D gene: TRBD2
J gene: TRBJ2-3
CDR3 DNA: TGTGCCAGCAGTTCCCCTCTAGCGGGGGGCACAGATACGCAGTATTTT
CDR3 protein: CASSSPLAGGTDTQYF

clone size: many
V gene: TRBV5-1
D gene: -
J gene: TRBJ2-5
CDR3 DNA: TGCGCCAGCAGTTACCAGGGGCCTTCTGGGGAGACCCAGTACTTC
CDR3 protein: CASSYQGPSGETQYF

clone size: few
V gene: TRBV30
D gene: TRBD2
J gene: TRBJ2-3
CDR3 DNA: TGTGCCTGGAGTGTTCAGCGGGGGACCTTCCATAGCACAGATACGCAGTATTTT
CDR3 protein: CAWSVQRGTFHSTDTQYF

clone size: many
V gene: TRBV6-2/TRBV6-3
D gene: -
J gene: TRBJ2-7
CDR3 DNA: TGTGCCAGCAGTCGACAGGTCTACGAGCAGTACTTC
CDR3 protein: CASSRQVYEQYF

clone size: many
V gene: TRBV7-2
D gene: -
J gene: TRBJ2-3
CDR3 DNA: TGTGCCAGCAGCTTAGCGCGGGGTTGGCTCACAGATACGCAGTATTTT
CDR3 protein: CASSLARGWLTDTQYF

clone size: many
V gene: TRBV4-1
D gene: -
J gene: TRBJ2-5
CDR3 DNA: TGCGCCAGCAGCCAAGTAATTAGAGAGACCCAGTACTTC
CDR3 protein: CASSQVIRETQYF

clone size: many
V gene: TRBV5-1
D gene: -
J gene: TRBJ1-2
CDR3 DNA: TGCGCCAGCAGCTTGTTTGGGGAGGATGGCTACACCTTC
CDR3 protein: CASSLFGEDGYTF

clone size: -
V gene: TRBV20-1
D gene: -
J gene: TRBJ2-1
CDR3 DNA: TGCAGTGCTAGAGGCCTAGCAAGCTACAATGAGCAGTTCTTC
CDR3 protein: CSARGLASYNEQFF

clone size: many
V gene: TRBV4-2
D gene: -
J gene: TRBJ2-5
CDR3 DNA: TGTGCCAGCTCACGGGACTTTCAAGAGACCCAGTACTTC
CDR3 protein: CASSRDFQETQYF

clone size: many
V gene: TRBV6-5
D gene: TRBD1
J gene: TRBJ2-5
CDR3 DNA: TGTGCCAGCAGTTACAAGGGGACAGGCACCATCCAAGAGACCCAGTACTTC
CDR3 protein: CASSYKGTGTIQETQYF

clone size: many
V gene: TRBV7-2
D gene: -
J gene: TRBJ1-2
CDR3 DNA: TGTGCCAGCAGGACCGGAGGAGGGGATTATGGCTACACCTTC
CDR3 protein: CASRTGGGDYGYTF

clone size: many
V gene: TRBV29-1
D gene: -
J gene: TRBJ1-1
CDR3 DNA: TGCAGCGTGGACACCATGAACACTGAAGCTTTCTTT
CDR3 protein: CSVDTMNTEAFF

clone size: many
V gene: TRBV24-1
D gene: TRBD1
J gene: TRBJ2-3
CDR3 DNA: TGTGCCACCAGTTCAGGGGGCTCTGCAGATACGCAGTATTTT
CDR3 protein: CATSSGGSADTQYF

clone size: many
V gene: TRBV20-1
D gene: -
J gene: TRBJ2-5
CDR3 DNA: TGCAGTGCTAGCTCTGGAGAAGAGACCCAGTACTTC
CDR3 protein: CSASSGEETQYF

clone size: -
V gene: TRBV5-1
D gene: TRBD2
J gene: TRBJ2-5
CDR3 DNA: TGCGCCAGCAGCTCGGGACTAGCGGGAGAGAACCAGTATTTC
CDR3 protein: CASSSGLAGENQYF

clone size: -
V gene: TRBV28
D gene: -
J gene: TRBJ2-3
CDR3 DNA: TGCGCCAGCAGTTTAGGATTTAGAGGGTTCACAGATACGCAGTATTTT
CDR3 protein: CASSLGFRGFTDTQYF

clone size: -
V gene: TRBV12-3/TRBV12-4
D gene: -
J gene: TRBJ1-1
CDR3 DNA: TGTGCCAGCAGTTCGCCAGGGTTTATGAACACTGAAGCTTTCTTT
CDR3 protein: CASSSPGFMNTEAFF

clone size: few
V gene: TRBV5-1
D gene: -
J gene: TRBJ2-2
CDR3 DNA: TGCGCCAGCAGCTTGGCTGGGGGGCAAAACGGGGAGCTGTTTTTT
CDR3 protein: CASSLAGGQNGELFF

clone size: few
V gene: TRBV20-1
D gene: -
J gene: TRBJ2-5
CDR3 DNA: TGCAGTGCTGCAGACGGGAGAGCGGAGACCCAGTACTTC
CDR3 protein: CSAADGRAETQYF

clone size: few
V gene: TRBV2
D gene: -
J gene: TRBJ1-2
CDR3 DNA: TGTGCCAGCAGTCAACAGGGTGGCGGTGGCTACACCTTC
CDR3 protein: CASSQQGGGGYTF

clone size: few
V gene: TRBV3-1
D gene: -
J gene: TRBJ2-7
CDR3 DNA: TGTGCCAGCAGCCAAAGGCGTGAGCAGTACTTC
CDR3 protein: CASSQRREQYF

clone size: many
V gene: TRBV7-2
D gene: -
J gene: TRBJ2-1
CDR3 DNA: TGTGCCAGCAGCTTAGCGGAACAGTTGAAGCAGTTCTTC
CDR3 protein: CASSLAEQLKQFF

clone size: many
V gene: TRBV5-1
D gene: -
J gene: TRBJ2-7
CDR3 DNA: TGCGCCAGCAGCCCCTCTCTGCTGGGGACGGGAAGCGAGCAGTACTTC
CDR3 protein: CASSPSLLGTGSEQYF

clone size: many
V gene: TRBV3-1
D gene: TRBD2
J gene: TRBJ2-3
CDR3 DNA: TGTGCCAGCAGCCTTCGGGCGGGAGGGGATACGCAGTATTTT
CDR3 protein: CASSLRAGGDTQYF

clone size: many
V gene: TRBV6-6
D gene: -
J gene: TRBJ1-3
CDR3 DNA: TGTGCCAGCAATGCGGGGGGGAGCTCTGGAAACACCATATATTTT
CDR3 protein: CASNAGGSSGNTIYF

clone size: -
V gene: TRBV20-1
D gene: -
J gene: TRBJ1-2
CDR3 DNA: TGCAGTGCTCGGGACGGTGGCTTATATGGCTACACCTTC
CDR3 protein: CSARDGGLYGYTF

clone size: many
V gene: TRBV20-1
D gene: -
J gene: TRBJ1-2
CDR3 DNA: TGCAGTGCTGCGGTTGACGGCAACAACTATGGCTACACCTTC
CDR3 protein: CSAAVDGNNYGYTF

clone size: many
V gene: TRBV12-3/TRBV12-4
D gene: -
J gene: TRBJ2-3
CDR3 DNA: TGTGCCAGCAGTTTGGGCAGGCCTAGCACAGATACGCAGTATTTT
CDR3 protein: CASSLGRPSTDTQYF